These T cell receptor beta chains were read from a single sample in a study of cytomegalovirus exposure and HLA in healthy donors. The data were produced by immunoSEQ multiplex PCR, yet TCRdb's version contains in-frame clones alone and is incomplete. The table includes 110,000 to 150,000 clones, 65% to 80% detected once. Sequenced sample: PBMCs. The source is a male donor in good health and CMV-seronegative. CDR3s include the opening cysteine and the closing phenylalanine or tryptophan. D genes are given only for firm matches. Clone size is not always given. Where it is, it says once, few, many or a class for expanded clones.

CDR3 protein: CASSQRRFARGYTF
CDR3 DNA: TGCGCCAGCAGCCAACGGAGGTTTGCTCGTGGCTACACCTTC
J gene: TRBJ1-2
clone size: .
D gene: .
V gene: TRBV4-3

CDR3 protein: CASGAAYTF
CDR3 DNA: TGTGCCAGTGGAGCGGCCTACACCTTC
J gene: TRBJ1-2
clone size: .
D gene: .
V gene: TRBV19

CDR3 protein: CAISRDKYSNQPQHF
CDR3 DNA: TGTGCCATCAGCCGGGACAAATATAGCAATCAGCCCCAGCATTTT
J gene: TRBJ1-5
clone size: .
D gene: .
V gene: TRBV10-3

CDR3 protein: CAWSRGSSTDTQYF
CDR3 DNA: TGTGCCTGGAGTCGCGGATCTAGCACAGATACGCAGTATTTT
J gene: TRBJ2-3
clone size: .
D gene: .
V gene: TRBV30

CDR3 protein: CASSVEGSGGASTDTQYF
CDR3 DNA: TGTGCCAGCAGCGTAGAGGGTAGCGGGGGGGCTAGCACAGATACGCAGTATTTT
J gene: TRBJ2-3
clone size: .
D gene: TRBD2
V gene: TRBV9

CDR3 protein: CASSTLAGGHTDTQYF
CDR3 DNA: TGTGCCAGCAGCACTTTAGCGGGGGGGCATACAGATACGCAGTATTTT
J gene: TRBJ2-3
clone size: .
D gene: TRBD2
V gene: TRBV5-4

CDR3 protein: CATSQRASGKETQYF
CDR3 DNA: TGTGCCACCAGTCAGAGGGCTAGCGGGAAGGAGACCCAGTACTTC
J gene: TRBJ2-5
clone size: .
D gene: TRBD2
V gene: TRBV15

CDR3 protein: CASRPQGRPQHF
CDR3 DNA: TGTGCCAGTAGGCCACAGGGAAGGCCCCAGCATTTT
J gene: TRBJ1-5
clone size: .
D gene: .
V gene: TRBV19

CDR3 protein: CASSYSTSGGPNEQFF
CDR3 DNA: TGTGCCAGCAGTTACTCGACTAGCGGGGGTCCTAATGAGCAGTTCTTC
J gene: TRBJ2-1
clone size: .
D gene: TRBD2
V gene: TRBV6-5

CDR3 protein: CASSWGGAGGVNQPQHF
CDR3 DNA: TGTGCCAGCAGCTGGGGGGGGGCCGGGGGAGTCAATCAGCCCCAGCATTTT
J gene: TRBJ1-5
clone size: .
D gene: .
V gene: TRBV7-9

CDR3 protein: CASSEDSPHEQYF
CDR3 DNA: TGCGCCAGCAGTGAGGACTCTCCCCACGAGCAGTACTTC
J gene: TRBJ2-7
clone size: .
D gene: .
V gene: TRBV10-1

CDR3 protein: CASSPFGQGTGELFF
CDR3 DNA: TGTGCCAGCAGCCCCTTTGGACAGGGAACCGGGGAGCTGTTTTTT
J gene: TRBJ2-2
clone size: .
D gene: TRBD1
V gene: TRBV6-1

CDR3 protein: CASSQGPGIGGYTF
CDR3 DNA: TGCGCCAGCAGCCAAGGTCCAGGGATAGGTGGCTACACCTTC
J gene: TRBJ1-2
clone size: .
D gene: .
V gene: TRBV4-1

CDR3 protein: CASGRGTSYEQYF
CDR3 DNA: TGTGCCAGCGGACGGGGGACGAGCTACGAGCAGTACTTC
J gene: TRBJ2-7
clone size: once
D gene: .
V gene: TRBV6-6

CDR3 protein: CASSGQGDSPLHF
CDR3 DNA: TGTGCCAGCAGTGGACAGGGGGATTCACCCCTCCACTTT
J gene: TRBJ1-6
clone size: .
D gene: TRBD1
V gene: TRBV6-5

CDR3 protein: CASSFGPSNEQFF
CDR3 DNA: TGTGCCAGCAGCTTTGGTCCGAGCAATGAGCAGTTCTTC
J gene: TRBJ2-1
clone size: few
D gene: .
V gene: TRBV5-6

CDR3 protein: CASSLGAALVAQYF
CDR3 DNA: TGTGCCAGCAGCTTAGGAGCTGCCTTGGTGGCCCAGTACTTC
J gene: TRBJ2-5
clone size: .
D gene: .
V gene: TRBV11-2

CDR3 protein: CASSPDRGLKNIQYF
CDR3 DNA: TGTGCCAGCAGCCCGGACAGGGGGCTTAAAAACATTCAGTACTTC
J gene: TRBJ2-4
clone size: few
D gene: TRBD1
V gene: TRBV7-8

CDR3 protein: CASSQDPSGLTDTQYF
CDR3 DNA: TGTGCCAGCAGCCAAGATCCTAGCGGGCTCACAGATACGCAGTATTTT
J gene: TRBJ2-3
clone size: .
D gene: TRBD2
V gene: TRBV14

CDR3 protein: CASSVAGGLSTDTQYF
CDR3 DNA: TGTGCCAGCAGCGTAGCCGGGGGGCTGAGCACAGATACGCAGTATTTT
J gene: TRBJ2-3
clone size: .
D gene: .
V gene: TRBV9

CDR3 protein: CASSVRSSGTDTQYF
CDR3 DNA: TGTGCCAGCAGCGTGCGGTCTTCTGGCACAGATACGCAGTATTTT
J gene: TRBJ2-3
clone size: .
D gene: .
V gene: TRBV9

CDR3 protein: CASSETVNYGYTF
CDR3 DNA: TGTGCCAGCAGCGAGACAGTTAACTATGGCTACACCTTC
J gene: TRBJ1-2
clone size: .
D gene: .
V gene: TRBV28

CDR3 protein: CASTRTGNTDTQYF
CDR3 DNA: TGTGCCAGTACCCGAACAGGTAACACAGATACGCAGTATTTT
J gene: TRBJ2-3
clone size: .
D gene: .
V gene: TRBV19

CDR3 protein: CSVNRADTQYF
CDR3 DNA: TGCAGCGTTAACAGGGCTGATACGCAGTATTTT
J gene: TRBJ2-3
clone size: .
D gene: .
V gene: TRBV29-1

CDR3 protein: CASSIGGDEQYF
CDR3 DNA: TGTGCCAGCAGCATAGGGGGGGACGAGCAGTACTTC
J gene: TRBJ2-7
clone size: .
D gene: .
V gene: TRBV27

CDR3 protein: CATSSGDRGMTNEKLFF
CDR3 DNA: TGTGCCACCAGCAGCGGGGACAGGGGAATGACTAATGAAAAACTGTTTTTT
J gene: TRBJ1-4
clone size: .
D gene: TRBD1
V gene: TRBV15

CDR3 protein: CSVESGGKNEKLFF
CDR3 DNA: TGCAGCGTTGAATCCGGGGGGAAAAATGAAAAACTGTTTTTT
J gene: TRBJ1-4
clone size: .
D gene: .
V gene: TRBV29-1

CDR3 protein: CAWSLLGQAENQPQHF
CDR3 DNA: TGTGCCTGGAGTCTTCTGGGACAGGCGGAGAATCAGCCCCAGCATTTT
J gene: TRBJ1-5
clone size: .
D gene: TRBD1
V gene: TRBV30

CDR3 protein: CATSTTGMDTGELFF
CDR3 DNA: TGTGCCACCAGTACCACAGGGATGGACACCGGGGAGCTGTTTTTT
J gene: TRBJ2-2
clone size: .
D gene: .
V gene: TRBV10-3

CDR3 protein: CASSQVYPPRDEQFF
CDR3 DNA: TGTGCCAGCAGCCAAGTTTACCCCCCGCGCGATGAGCAGTTCTTC
J gene: TRBJ2-1
clone size: .
D gene: .
V gene: TRBV14

CDR3 protein: CSSSLKTGGTDTQYF
CDR3 DNA: TGTTCCAGCAGCCTTAAGACAGGGGGCACAGATACGCAGTATTTT
J gene: TRBJ2-3
clone size: .
D gene: TRBD1
V gene: TRBV7-9

CDR3 protein: CASSSQGNYGYTF
CDR3 DNA: TGTGCCAGCAGTTCTCAGGGAAACTATGGCTACACCTTC
J gene: TRBJ1-2
clone size: few
D gene: .
V gene: TRBV27

CDR3 protein: CAWSVGGHQLYEQYF
CDR3 DNA: TGTGCCTGGAGTGTAGGGGGACATCAACTCTACGAGCAGTACTTC
J gene: TRBJ2-7
clone size: .
D gene: .
V gene: TRBV30

CDR3 protein: CASSLQAGGPDTQYF
CDR3 DNA: TGTGCCAGCAGTTTACAAGCGGGAGGACCAGATACGCAGTATTTT
J gene: TRBJ2-3
clone size: few
D gene: TRBD2
V gene: TRBV6-5

CDR3 protein: CASSINPGDNSPLHF
CDR3 DNA: TGTGCCAGTAGTATTAATCCGGGAGATAATTCACCCCTCCACTTT
J gene: TRBJ1-6
clone size: .
D gene: .
V gene: TRBV19

CDR3 protein: CASSDRDSSLRYGYTF
CDR3 DNA: TGTGCCAGCAGTGATAGGGACAGCTCTTTGAGGTATGGCTACACCTTC
J gene: TRBJ1-2
clone size: .
D gene: TRBD1
V gene: TRBV25-1

CDR3 protein: CASSYLQGSDEQFF
CDR3 DNA: TGTGCCAGCAGTTACTTGCAGGGGTCGGATGAGCAGTTCTTC
J gene: TRBJ2-1
clone size: few
D gene: .
V gene: TRBV6-5

CDR3 protein: CASSQDRGYNEQFF
CDR3 DNA: TGCGCCAGCAGCCAAGACAGGGGCTACAATGAGCAGTTCTTC
J gene: TRBJ2-1
clone size: .
D gene: .
V gene: TRBV4-3

CDR3 protein: CASSSHGTAVAKNIQYF
CDR3 DNA: TGTGCCAGCAGCTCCCACGGGACAGCCGTAGCCAAAAACATTCAGTACTTC
J gene: TRBJ2-4
clone size: .
D gene: TRBD1
V gene: TRBV7-2

CDR3 protein: CASSRRGGDHEQYF
CDR3 DNA: TGTGCCAGCAGTCGGAGGGGAGGGGATCACGAGCAGTACTTC
J gene: TRBJ2-7
clone size: .
D gene: TRBD2
V gene: TRBV6-5

CDR3 protein: CASSLPLYEQYF
CDR3 DNA: TGTGCCAGCAGCTTACCACTTTACGAGCAGTACTTC
J gene: TRBJ2-7
clone size: .
D gene: .
V gene: TRBV7-2

CDR3 protein: CASSVYSDSLF
CDR3 DNA: TGTGCCAGCAGTGTTTATAGCGACTCCCTATTT
J gene: TRBJ2-3
clone size: .
D gene: .
V gene: TRBV6-1